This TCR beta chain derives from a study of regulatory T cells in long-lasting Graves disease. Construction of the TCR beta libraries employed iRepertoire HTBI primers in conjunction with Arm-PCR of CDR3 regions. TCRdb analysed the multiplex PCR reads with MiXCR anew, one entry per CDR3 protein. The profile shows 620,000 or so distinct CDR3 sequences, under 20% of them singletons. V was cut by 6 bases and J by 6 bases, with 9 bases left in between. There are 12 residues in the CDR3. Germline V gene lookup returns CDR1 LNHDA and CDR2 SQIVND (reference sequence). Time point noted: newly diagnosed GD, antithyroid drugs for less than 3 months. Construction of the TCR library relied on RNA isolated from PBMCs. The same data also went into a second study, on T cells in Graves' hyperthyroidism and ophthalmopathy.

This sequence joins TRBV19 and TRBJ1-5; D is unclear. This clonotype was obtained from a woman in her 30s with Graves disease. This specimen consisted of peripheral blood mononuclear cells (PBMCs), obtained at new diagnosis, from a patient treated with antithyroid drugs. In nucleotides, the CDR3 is TGTGCCAGTAGGGACCGAACTCAGCCCCAGCATTTT. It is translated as CASRDRTQPQHF. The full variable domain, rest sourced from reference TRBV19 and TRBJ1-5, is DGGITQSPKYLFRKEGQNVTLSCEQNLNHDAMYWYRQDPGQGLRLIYYSQIVNDFQKGDIAEGYSVSREKKESFPLTVTSAQKNPTAFYLCASRDRTQPQHFGDGTRLSIL.